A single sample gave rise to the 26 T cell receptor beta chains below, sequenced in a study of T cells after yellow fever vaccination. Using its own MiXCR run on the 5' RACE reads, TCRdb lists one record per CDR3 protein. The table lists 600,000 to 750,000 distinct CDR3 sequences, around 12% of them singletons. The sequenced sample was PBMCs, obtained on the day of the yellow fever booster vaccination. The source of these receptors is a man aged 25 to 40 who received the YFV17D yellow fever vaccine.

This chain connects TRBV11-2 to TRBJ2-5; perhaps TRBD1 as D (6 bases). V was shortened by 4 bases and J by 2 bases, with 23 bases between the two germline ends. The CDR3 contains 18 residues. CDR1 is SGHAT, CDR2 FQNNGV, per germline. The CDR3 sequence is CASSWSSGFGTSQETQYF. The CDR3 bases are TGTGCCAGCAGCTGGAGTTCAGGGTTCGGGACAAGTCAAGAGACCCAGTACTTC.

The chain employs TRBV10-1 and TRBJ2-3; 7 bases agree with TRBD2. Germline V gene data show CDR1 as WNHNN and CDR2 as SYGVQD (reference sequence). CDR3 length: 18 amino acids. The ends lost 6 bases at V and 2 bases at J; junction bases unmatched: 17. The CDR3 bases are TGCGCCAGCAGCGGTGACTATAGGAGCGGGACTTTCACAGATACGCAGTATTTT. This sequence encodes CASSGDYRSGTFTDTQYF.

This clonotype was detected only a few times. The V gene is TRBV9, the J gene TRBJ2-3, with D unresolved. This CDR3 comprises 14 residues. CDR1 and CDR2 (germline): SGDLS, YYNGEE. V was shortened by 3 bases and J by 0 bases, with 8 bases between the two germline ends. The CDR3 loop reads CASSGNFSTDTQYF. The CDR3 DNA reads TGTGCCAGCAGCGGCAACTTTAGCACAGATACGCAGTATTTT.

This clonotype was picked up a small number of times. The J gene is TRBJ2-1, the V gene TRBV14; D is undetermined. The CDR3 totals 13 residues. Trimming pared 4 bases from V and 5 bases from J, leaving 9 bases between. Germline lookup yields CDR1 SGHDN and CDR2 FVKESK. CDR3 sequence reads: CASSPFRNNEQFF. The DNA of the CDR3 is TGTGCCAGCAGCCCTTTCCGGAACAATGAGCAGTTCTTC.

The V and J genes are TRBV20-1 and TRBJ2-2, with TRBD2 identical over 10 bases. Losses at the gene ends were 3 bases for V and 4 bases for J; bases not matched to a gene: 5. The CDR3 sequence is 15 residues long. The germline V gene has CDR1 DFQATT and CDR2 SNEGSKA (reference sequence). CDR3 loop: CSASSSGRPTGELFF. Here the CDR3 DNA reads TGCAGTGCTAGTTCTAGCGGGAGACCCACCGGGGAGCTGTTTTTT.

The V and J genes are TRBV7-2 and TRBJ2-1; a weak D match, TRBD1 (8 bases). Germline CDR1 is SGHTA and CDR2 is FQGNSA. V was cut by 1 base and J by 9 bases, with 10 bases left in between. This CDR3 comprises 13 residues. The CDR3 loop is CASSLDRGGEQFF. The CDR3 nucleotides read TGTGCCAGCAGCTTAGACAGGGGGGGTGAGCAGTTCTTC.

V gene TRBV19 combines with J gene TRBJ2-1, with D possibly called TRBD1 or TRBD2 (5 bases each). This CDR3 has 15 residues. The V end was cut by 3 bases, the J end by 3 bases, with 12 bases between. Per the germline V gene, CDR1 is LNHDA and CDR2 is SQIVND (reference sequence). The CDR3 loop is CASSMRDGGYNEQFF. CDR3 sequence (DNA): TGTGCCAGTAGTATGAGGGACGGTGGCTACAATGAGCAGTTCTTC.

The CDR3 sequence is CASSWREGGEQYF. Written as DNA, the CDR3 is TGTGCCAGCAGTTGGAGGGAGGGCGGCGAGCAGTACTTC. This chain uses TRBV28 with TRBJ2-7; the match to TRBD2 covers 7 bases. Germline V lookup: CDR1 MDHEN, CDR2 SYDVKM. J gave up 6 bases and V 4 bases, and 6 bases lay outside the gene matches. The CDR3 runs 13 residues.

The CDR3 region has the DNA TGTGCCAGCAGCTCGGGACAGTATAACTATGGCTACACCTTC. Its protein is CASSSGQYNYGYTF. The chain employs TRBV11-2 and TRBJ1-2; 7 bases match TRBD1. CDR1 and CDR2 (germline): SGHAT, FQNNGV. CDR3 length equals 14 residues. The V segment lost 4 bases and the J segment 1 base; nucleotides outside the gene matches: 3.

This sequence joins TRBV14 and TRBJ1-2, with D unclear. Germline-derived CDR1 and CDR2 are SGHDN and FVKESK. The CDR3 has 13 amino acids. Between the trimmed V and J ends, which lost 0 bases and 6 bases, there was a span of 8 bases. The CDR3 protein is CASSQDGVNGYTF. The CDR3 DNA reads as TGTGCCAGCAGCCAAGATGGCGTGAATGGCTACACCTTC.

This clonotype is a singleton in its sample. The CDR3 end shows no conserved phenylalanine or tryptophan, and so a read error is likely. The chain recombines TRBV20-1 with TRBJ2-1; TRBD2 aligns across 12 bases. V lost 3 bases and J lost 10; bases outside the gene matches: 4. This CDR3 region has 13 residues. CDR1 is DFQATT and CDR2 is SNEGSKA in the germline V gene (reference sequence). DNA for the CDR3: TGCAGTGCTAGTCTAGCGGGAGGGGTAGAGCAGTTCCTC. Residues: CSASLAGGVEQFL.

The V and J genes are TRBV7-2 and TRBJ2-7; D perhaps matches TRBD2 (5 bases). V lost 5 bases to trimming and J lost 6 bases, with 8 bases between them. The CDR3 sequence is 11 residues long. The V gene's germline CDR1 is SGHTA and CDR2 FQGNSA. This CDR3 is CASSQDSEQYF. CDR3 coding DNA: TGTGCCAGCAGCCAGGACTCCGAGCAGTACTTC.

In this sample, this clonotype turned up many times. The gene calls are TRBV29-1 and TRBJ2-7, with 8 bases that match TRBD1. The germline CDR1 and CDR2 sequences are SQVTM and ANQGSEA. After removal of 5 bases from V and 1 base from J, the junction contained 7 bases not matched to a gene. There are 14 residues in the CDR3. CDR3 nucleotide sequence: TGCAGCGTTCGTGAGACAGGGGTATCCTACGAGCAGTACTTC. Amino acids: CSVRETGVSYEQYF.

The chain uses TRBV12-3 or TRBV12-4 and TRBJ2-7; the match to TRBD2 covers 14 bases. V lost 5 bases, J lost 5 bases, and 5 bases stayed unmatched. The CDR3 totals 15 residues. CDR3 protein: CASSARLAGGDEQYF. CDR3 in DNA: TGTGCCAGCAGTGCCAGACTAGCGGGAGGGGACGAGCAGTACTTC.

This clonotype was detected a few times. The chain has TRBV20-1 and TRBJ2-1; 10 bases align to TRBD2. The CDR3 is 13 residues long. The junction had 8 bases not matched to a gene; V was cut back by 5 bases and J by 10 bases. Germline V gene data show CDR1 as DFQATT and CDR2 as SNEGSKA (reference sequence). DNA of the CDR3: TGCAGTGCTGGTAAGACTAGCGGGCTAGAGCAGTTCTTC. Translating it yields CSAGKTSGLEQFF.

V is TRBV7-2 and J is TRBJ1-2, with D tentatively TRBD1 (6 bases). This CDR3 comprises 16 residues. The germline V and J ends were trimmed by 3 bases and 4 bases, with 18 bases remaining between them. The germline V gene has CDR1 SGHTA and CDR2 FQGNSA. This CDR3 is CASSFGGQGRTYGYTF. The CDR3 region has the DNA TGTGCCAGCAGCTTTGGGGGCCAGGGGAGAACCTATGGCTACACCTTC. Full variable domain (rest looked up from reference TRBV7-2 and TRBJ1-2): GAGVSQSPSNKVTEKGKDVELRCDPISGHTALYWYRQSLGQGLEFLIYFQGNSAPDKSGLPSDRFSAERTGGSVSTLTIQRTQQEDSAVYLCASSFGGQGRTYGYTFGSGTRLTVV.

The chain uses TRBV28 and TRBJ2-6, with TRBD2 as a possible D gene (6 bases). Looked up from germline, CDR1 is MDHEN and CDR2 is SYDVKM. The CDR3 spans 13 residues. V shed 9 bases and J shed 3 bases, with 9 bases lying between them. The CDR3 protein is CASRDFGANVLTF. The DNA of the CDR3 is TGTGCCAGTAGGGACTTTGGGGCCAACGTCCTGACTTTC.

CDR3 DNA sequence: TGTGCCAGCAGCAGCACTAGGGGGAGCAACATTCAGTACTTC. Amino acids: CASSSTRGSNIQYF. The chain is built from TRBV14 and TRBJ2-4, with D possibly matching TRBD1 (6 bases). Germline CDR1 and CDR2: SGHDN and FVKESK. The CDR3 is 14 residues long. Deletions cut 5 bases from V and 7 bases from J, with 15 bases between.

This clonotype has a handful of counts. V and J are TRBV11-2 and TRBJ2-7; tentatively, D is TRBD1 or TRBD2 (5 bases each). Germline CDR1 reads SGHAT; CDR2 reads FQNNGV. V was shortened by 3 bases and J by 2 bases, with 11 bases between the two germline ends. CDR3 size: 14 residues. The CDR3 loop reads CASSFAQGAYEQYF. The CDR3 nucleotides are TGTGCCAGCAGCTTTGCGCAGGGAGCCTACGAGCAGTACTTC.

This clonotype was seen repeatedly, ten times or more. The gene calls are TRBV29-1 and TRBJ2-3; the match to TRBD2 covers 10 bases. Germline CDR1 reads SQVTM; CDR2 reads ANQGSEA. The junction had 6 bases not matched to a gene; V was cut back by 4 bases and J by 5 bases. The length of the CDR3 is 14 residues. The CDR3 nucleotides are TGCAGCGTTGCAGCGGGAGGGCCCCAAGATACGCAGTATTTT. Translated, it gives CSVAAGGPQDTQYF.

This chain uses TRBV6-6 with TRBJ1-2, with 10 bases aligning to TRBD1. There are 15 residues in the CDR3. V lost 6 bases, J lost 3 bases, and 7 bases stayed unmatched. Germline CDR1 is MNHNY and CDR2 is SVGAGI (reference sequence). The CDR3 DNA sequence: TGTGCCAGCAGAAAGACAGGGGGCCACCACTATGGCTACACCTTC. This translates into CASRKTGGHHYGYTF.

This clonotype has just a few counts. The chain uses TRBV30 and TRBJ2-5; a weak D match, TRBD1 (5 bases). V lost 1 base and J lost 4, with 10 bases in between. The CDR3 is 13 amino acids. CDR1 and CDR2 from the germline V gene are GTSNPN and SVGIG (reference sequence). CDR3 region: CAWSDRRGETQYF. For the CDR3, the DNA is TGTGCCTGGAGTGATCGTAGGGGAGAGACCCAGTACTTC.

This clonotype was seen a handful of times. The CDR3 sequence is CSGGVDTQYF. CDR3 sequence (DNA): TGCAGCGGCGGGGTAGATACGCAGTATTTT. This rearrangement joins TRBV29-1 to TRBJ2-3; D is possibly TRBD2 (6 bases). Germline CDR1 is SQVTM and CDR2 is ANQGSEA. V lost 7 bases, J lost 5 bases, and 7 bases lay in between. The CDR3 sequence is 10 residues long.

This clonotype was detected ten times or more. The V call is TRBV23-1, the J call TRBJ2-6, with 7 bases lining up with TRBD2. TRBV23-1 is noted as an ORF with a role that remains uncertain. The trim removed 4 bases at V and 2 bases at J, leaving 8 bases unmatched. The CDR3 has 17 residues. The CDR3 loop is CASSPRGLEAGANVLTF. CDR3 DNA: TGCGCCAGCAGTCCTCGCGGACTAGAGGCTGGGGCCAACGTCCTGACTTTC.

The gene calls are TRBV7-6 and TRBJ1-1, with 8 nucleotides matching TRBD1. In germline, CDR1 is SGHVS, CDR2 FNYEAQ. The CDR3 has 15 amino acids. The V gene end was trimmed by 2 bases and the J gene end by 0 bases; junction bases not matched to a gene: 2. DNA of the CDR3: TGTGCCAGCAGCTTACGGGACAGGTTGAACACTGAAGCTTTCTTT. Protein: CASSLRDRLNTEAFF. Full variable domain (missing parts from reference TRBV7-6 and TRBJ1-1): GAGVSQSPRYKVTKRGQDVALRCDPISGHVSLYWYRQALGQGPEFLTYFNYEAQQDKSGLPNDRFSAERPEGSISTLTIQRTEQRDSAMYRCASSLRDRLNTEAFFGQGTRLTVV.

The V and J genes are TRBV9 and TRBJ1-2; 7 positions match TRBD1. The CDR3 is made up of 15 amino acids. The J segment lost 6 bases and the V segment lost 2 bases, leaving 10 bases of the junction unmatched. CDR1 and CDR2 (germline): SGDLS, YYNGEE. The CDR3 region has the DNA TGTGCCAGCAGCGTCAGACAGGGTGGGTACGATGGCTACACCTTC. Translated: CASSVRQGGYDGYTF.